This T cell receptor (beta chain) was found in a study of blood T cell repertoires in COVID-19. Overall study context: Spain, Italy and the United States supplied samples that represented acute and convalescent COVID-19.

In the original processing: Amplification of reference gene primers provided the estimated nucleated cell counts. Profiling relied on immunoSEQ multiplex PCR, and the TCRdb table lists in-frame clones only, not all of them. The D gene and trimming were derived from the DNA, and the V and J assignments and clone size from that table. The profile shows roughly 80,000 clones, around four fifths of them singletons. The V gene's germline CDR1 is GTSNPN and CDR2 SVGIG (reference sequence). V was clipped by 1 base and J by 5 bases; unmatched bases: 5. The CDR3 is made up of 14 amino acids. The V and J genes are TRBV30 and TRBJ2-5; 9 nucleotides match TRBD2. Source material: peripheral blood. The origin of this receptor is a woman aged 55 to 70 with acute or convalescent COVID-19. CDR3 in amino acids: CAWSEASGEETQYF. DNA for the CDR3: TGTGCCTGGAGTGAGGCTAGCGGGGAGGAGACCCAGTACTTC.